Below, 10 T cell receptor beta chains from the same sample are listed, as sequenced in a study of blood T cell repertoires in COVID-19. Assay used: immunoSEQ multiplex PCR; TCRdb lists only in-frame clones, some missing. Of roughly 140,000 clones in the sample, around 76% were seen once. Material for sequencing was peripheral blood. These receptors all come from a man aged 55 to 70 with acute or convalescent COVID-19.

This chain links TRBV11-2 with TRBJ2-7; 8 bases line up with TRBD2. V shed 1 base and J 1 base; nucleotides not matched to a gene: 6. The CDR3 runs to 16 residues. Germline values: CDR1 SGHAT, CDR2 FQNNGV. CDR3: CASSLGFAGGSYEQYF. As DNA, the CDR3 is TGTGCCAGCAGCTTAGGATTTGCGGGAGGTTCCTACGAGCAGTACTTC.

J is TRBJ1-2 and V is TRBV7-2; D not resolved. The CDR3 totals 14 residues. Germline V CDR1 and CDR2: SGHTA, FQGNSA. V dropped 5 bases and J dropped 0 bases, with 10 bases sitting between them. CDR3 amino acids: CASSIENANYGYTF. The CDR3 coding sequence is TGTGCCAGCAGCATCGAGAACGCTAACTATGGCTACACCTTC.

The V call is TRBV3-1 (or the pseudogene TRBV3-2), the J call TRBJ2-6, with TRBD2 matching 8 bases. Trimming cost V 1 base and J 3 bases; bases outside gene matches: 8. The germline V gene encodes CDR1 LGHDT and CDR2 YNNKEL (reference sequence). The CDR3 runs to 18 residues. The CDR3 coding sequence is TGTGCCAGCAGCCAAGTCCAAGCGGGAGCTGGTGGGGCCAACGTCCTGACTTTC. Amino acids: CASSQVQAGAGGANVLTF.

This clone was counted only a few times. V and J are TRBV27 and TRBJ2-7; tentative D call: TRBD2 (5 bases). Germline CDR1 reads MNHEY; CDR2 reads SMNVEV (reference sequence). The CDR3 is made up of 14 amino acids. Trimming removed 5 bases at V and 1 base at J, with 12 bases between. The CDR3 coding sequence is TGTGCCAGCAGTCCCGGACGGGGATCCTACGAGCAGTACTTC. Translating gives CASSPGRGSYEQYF.

Here the CDR3 DNA reads TGTGCCAGCAGCCCAAGTCCCGGGACAGTCTATGGCTACACCTTC. Amino acids: CASSPSPGTVYGYTF. The chain recombines TRBV7-3 with TRBJ1-2; TRBD1 matches at 7 bases. V lost 5 bases to trimming and J lost 4 bases; unmatched junction nucleotides: 10. The CDR3 is 15 amino acids. The germline gives CDR1 SGHTA, CDR2 FQGTGA.

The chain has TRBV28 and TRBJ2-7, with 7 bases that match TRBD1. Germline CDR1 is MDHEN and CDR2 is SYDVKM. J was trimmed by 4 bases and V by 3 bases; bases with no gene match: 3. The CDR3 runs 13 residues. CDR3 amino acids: CASSFQQGYEQYF. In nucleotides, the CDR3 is TGTGCCAGCAGTTTCCAACAGGGGTACGAGCAGTACTTC.

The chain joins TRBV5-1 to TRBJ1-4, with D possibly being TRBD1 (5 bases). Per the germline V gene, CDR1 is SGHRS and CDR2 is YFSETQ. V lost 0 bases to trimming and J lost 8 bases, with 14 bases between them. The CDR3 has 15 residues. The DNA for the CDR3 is TGCGCCAGCAGCTTGGCGGGAGGGACGGGGGAAAAACTGTTTTTT. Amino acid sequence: CASSLAGGTGEKLFF.

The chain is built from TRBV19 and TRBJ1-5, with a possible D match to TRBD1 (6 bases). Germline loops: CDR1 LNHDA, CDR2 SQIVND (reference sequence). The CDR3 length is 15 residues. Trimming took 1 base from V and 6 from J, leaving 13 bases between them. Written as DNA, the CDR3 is TGTGCCAGTAGTATAGGGGACATCATAAGTCAGCCCCAGCATTTT. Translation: CASSIGDIISQPQHF.

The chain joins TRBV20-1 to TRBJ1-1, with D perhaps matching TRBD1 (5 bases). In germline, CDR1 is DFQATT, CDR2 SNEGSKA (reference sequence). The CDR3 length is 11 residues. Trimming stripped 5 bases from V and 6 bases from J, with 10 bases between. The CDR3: CSAQGVAEAFF. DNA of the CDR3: TGCAGTGCTCAGGGTGTGGCTGAAGCTTTCTTT.

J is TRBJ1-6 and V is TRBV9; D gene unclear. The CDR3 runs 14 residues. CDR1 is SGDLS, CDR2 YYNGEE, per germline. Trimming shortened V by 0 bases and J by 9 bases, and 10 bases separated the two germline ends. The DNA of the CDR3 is TGTGCCAGCAGCGTAGGGCAGGCTACTTCACCCCTCCACTTT. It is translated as CASSVGQATSPLHF.